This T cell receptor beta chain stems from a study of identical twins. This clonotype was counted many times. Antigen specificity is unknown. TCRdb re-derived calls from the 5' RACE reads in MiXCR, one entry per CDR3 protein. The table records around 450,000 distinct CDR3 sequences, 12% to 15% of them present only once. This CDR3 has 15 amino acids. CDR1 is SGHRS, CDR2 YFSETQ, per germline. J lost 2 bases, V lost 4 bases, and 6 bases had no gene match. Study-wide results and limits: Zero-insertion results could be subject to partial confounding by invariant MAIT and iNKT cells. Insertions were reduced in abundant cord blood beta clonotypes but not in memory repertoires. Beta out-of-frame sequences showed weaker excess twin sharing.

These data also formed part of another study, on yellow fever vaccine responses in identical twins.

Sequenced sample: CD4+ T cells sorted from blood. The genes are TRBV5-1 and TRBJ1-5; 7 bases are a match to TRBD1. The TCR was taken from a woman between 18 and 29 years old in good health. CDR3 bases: TGCGCCAGCAGCCCGGAGGGGGCCCGCAATCAGCCCCAGCATTTT. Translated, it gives CASSPEGARNQPQHF.